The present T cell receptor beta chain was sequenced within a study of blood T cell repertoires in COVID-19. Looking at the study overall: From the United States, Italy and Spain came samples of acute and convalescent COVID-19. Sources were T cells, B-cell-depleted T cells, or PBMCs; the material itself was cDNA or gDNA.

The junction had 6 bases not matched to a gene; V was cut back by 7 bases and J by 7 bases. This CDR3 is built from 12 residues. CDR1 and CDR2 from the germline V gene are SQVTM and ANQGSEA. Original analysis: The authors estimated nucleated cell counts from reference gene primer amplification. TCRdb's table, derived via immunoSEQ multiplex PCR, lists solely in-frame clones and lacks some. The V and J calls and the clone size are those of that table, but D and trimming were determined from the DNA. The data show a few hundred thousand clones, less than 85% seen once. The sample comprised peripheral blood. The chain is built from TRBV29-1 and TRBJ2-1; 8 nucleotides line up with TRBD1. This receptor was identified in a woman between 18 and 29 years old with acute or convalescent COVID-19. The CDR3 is CSATGEANEQFF. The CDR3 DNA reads TGCAGCGCGACAGGGGAAGCTAATGAGCAGTTCTTC.